Listed below are T cell receptor beta chains from one sample, sequenced in a study of blood T cell repertoires in COVID-19. This table comes from immunoSEQ multiplex PCR, and its TCRdb copy is limited to in-frame clones, with some not included. The data hold 250,000 or so clones, with 89% observed a single time. Sequencing was carried out using peripheral blood. The receptors here all came from a woman between 40 and 55 years old who had recovered from COVID-19. CDR3s include the opening cysteine and the closing phenylalanine or tryptophan. A D gene is named only where the DNA matches it firmly. Not every row has a clone size; where given, it reads once, few, many or a size class.

v_call: TRBV6-5
clone_size: -
j_call: TRBJ2-7
d_call: -
cdr3_aa: CASSYSKGSSYEQYF
cdr3_nt: TGTGCCAGCAGTTACTCGAAAGGGAGCTCCTACGAGCAGTACTTC

v_call: TRBV7-8
clone_size: once
j_call: TRBJ2-7
d_call: TRBD1
cdr3_aa: CASSQGNTGTGTYEQYF
cdr3_nt: TGTGCCAGCAGCCAAGGAAACACCGGGACAGGGACCTACGAGCAGTACTTC

v_call: TRBV5-1
clone_size: -
j_call: TRBJ1-1
d_call: TRBD1
cdr3_aa: CASSLETGGRAFF
cdr3_nt: TGCGCCAGCAGCTTGGAGACAGGGGGCCGCGCTTTCTTT

v_call: TRBV7-3
clone_size: -
j_call: TRBJ2-7
d_call: TRBD1
cdr3_aa: CASSLTGPRTDETYEQYF
cdr3_nt: TGTGCCAGCAGCTTGACAGGGCCCCGGACAGATGAGACCTACGAGCAGTACTTC

v_call: TRBV27
clone_size: -
j_call: TRBJ1-4
d_call: TRBD1
cdr3_aa: CASSLINPGQGNQKLFF
cdr3_nt: TGTGCCAGCAGTCTTATAAACCCTGGACAGGGAAATCAAAAACTGTTTTTT

v_call: TRBV28
clone_size: -
j_call: TRBJ2-7
d_call: TRBD1
cdr3_aa: CASRGGQGPYEQYF
cdr3_nt: TGTGCCAGCAGGGGAGGACAGGGTCCCTACGAGCAGTACTTC

v_call: TRBV28
clone_size: -
j_call: TRBJ1-1
d_call: -
cdr3_aa: CASSLSIQGWAEAFF
cdr3_nt: TGTGCCAGCAGTTTAAGTATCCAGGGGTGGGCTGAAGCTTTCTTT

v_call: TRBV28
clone_size: -
j_call: TRBJ2-3
d_call: -
cdr3_aa: CASRSGLTDTQYF
cdr3_nt: TGTGCCAGCCGGAGCGGTCTCACAGATACGCAGTATTTT

v_call: TRBV6-5
clone_size: -
j_call: TRBJ1-2
d_call: -
cdr3_aa: CASEERGNYGYTF
cdr3_nt: TGTGCCAGTGAGGAAAGGGGTAACTATGGCTACACCTTC

v_call: TRBV7-3
clone_size: -
j_call: TRBJ2-3
d_call: -
cdr3_aa: CASSLGGTDTQYF
cdr3_nt: TGTGCCAGCAGCTTAGGGGGGACAGATACGCAGTATTTT

v_call: TRBV7-9
clone_size: -
j_call: TRBJ2-7
d_call: -
cdr3_aa: CASSPQRTAAYEQYF
cdr3_nt: TGTGCCAGCAGCCCCCAACGGACAGCCGCCTACGAGCAGTACTTC

v_call: TRBV9
clone_size: -
j_call: TRBJ2-5
d_call: TRBD2
cdr3_aa: CASSAFSGTSDQETQYF
cdr3_nt: TGTGCCAGCAGCGCATTTTCCGGGACTAGCGATCAAGAGACCCAGTACTTC

v_call: TRBV4-1
clone_size: -
j_call: TRBJ2-1
d_call: TRBD2
cdr3_aa: CASSQPRTSGNNEQFF
cdr3_nt: TGCGCCAGCAGCCAACCCCGGACTAGCGGGAACAATGAGCAGTTCTTC

v_call: TRBV6-5
clone_size: -
j_call: TRBJ2-1
d_call: TRBD2
cdr3_aa: CASRLAGDLYNEQFF
cdr3_nt: TGTGCCAGCAGACTAGCGGGAGACCTCTACAATGAGCAGTTCTTC

v_call: TRBV5-1
clone_size: -
j_call: TRBJ2-2
d_call: TRBD1
cdr3_aa: CASSLGTGVAGELFF
cdr3_nt: TGCGCCAGCAGCTTGGGGACAGGGGTTGCCGGGGAGCTGTTTTTT

v_call: TRBV4-2
clone_size: few
j_call: TRBJ2-7
d_call: TRBD2
cdr3_aa: CASSQDWTSGLSSYEQYF
cdr3_nt: TGTGCCAGCAGCCAAGACTGGACTAGCGGTCTAAGCTCCTACGAGCAGTACTTC

v_call: TRBV2
clone_size: -
j_call: TRBJ1-2
d_call: -
cdr3_aa: CASTQGTGNYGYTF
cdr3_nt: TGTGCCAGCACGCAAGGAACAGGGAACTATGGCTACACCTTC

v_call: TRBV5-1
clone_size: -
j_call: TRBJ2-5
d_call: -
cdr3_aa: CASSLGGAGPEETQYF
cdr3_nt: TGCGCCAGCAGCTTGGGTGGGGCGGGACCGGAAGAGACCCAGTACTTC

v_call: TRBV4-1
clone_size: -
j_call: TRBJ2-1
d_call: -
cdr3_aa: CASSQDRRSGDHYNEQFF
cdr3_nt: TGCGCCAGCAGCCAAGATCGGAGGTCGGGGGATCACTACAATGAGCAGTTCTTC

v_call: TRBV15
clone_size: once
j_call: TRBJ1-1
d_call: TRBD1
cdr3_aa: CATSSPQGGGLNTEAFF
cdr3_nt: TGTGCCACCAGCAGCCCCCAGGGGGGAGGTTTGAACACTGAAGCTTTCTTT

v_call: TRBV28
clone_size: once
j_call: TRBJ1-1
d_call: TRBD1
cdr3_aa: CASTRTGLNTEAFF
cdr3_nt: TGTGCCAGCACCCGGACAGGCCTGAACACTGAAGCTTTCTTT

v_call: TRBV5-1
clone_size: once
j_call: TRBJ2-7
d_call: -
cdr3_aa: CASTTQAGEQYF
cdr3_nt: TGCGCCAGCACCACCCAGGCGGGGGAGCAGTACTTC

v_call: TRBV9
clone_size: -
j_call: TRBJ2-3
d_call: TRBD1
cdr3_aa: CASSVRDRRTDTQYF
cdr3_nt: TGTGCCAGCAGCGTAAGGGACAGACGCACAGATACGCAGTATTTT

v_call: TRBV4-2
clone_size: -
j_call: TRBJ2-1
d_call: TRBD2
cdr3_aa: CASSQDMTSGKGSEQFF
cdr3_nt: TGTGCCAGCAGCCAGGACATGACTAGCGGGAAAGGGAGTGAGCAGTTCTTC

v_call: TRBV10-3
clone_size: -
j_call: TRBJ2-3
d_call: TRBD2
cdr3_aa: CAISEWSSGSTDTQYF
cdr3_nt: TGTGCCATCAGTGAGTGGAGTAGCGGGAGCACAGATACGCAGTATTTT

v_call: TRBV4-2
clone_size: -
j_call: TRBJ2-1
d_call: -
cdr3_aa: CASSQGRDKQFF
cdr3_nt: TGTGCCAGCAGCCAAGGCCGGGATAAGCAGTTCTTC

v_call: TRBV12-2
clone_size: -
j_call: TRBJ1-5
d_call: -
cdr3_aa: CASRPKSAWTGKINQPQHF
cdr3_nt: TGTGCAAGTCGCCCTAAAAGTGCGTGGACAGGGAAGATTAATCAGCCCCAGCATTTT

v_call: TRBV6-5
clone_size: -
j_call: TRBJ1-2
d_call: TRBD1
cdr3_aa: CASTSTGDWRGYTF
cdr3_nt: TGTGCCAGCACCTCGACAGGGGACTGGCGTGGCTACACCTTC

v_call: TRBV7-7
clone_size: -
j_call: TRBJ2-3
d_call: TRBD2
cdr3_aa: CASSKGLAGGGDTQYF
cdr3_nt: TGTGCTAGCAGCAAGGGACTAGCGGGAGGGGGCGATACGCAGTATTTT

v_call: TRBV14
clone_size: -
j_call: TRBJ2-7
d_call: -
cdr3_aa: CASRPSAGGEQYF
cdr3_nt: TGTGCCAGCAGACCAAGTGCAGGTGGTGAGCAGTACTTC

v_call: TRBV5-1
clone_size: -
j_call: TRBJ1-1
d_call: -
cdr3_aa: CASSLAGIEAFF
cdr3_nt: TGCGCCAGCAGTCTTGCGGGGATTGAAGCTTTCTTT

v_call: TRBV3-1/TRBV3-2
clone_size: -
j_call: TRBJ2-5
d_call: -
cdr3_aa: CASSQDLSGVRQETQYF
cdr3_nt: TGTGCCAGCAGCCAAGATTTATCGGGGGTCCGCCAAGAGACCCAGTACTTC

v_call: TRBV3-1/TRBV3-2
clone_size: -
j_call: TRBJ2-7
d_call: -
cdr3_aa: CASSQGASNPYEQYF
cdr3_nt: TGTGCCAGCAGCCAAGGGGCTAGCAATCCGTACGAGCAGTACTTC

v_call: TRBV5-6
clone_size: -
j_call: TRBJ1-2
d_call: -
cdr3_aa: CASSFGGAYGYTF
cdr3_nt: TGTGCCAGCAGCTTTGGGGGGGCCTATGGCTACACCTTC

v_call: TRBV11-2
clone_size: -
j_call: TRBJ1-1
d_call: -
cdr3_aa: CASSLGPGNEAFF
cdr3_nt: TGTGCCAGCAGCTTAGGACCCGGGAACGAAGCTTTCTTT

v_call: TRBV5-1
clone_size: -
j_call: TRBJ2-7
d_call: -
cdr3_aa: CASSSHMEGYEQYF
cdr3_nt: TGCGCCAGCAGCTCCCACATGGAGGGTTACGAGCAGTACTTC

v_call: TRBV5-1
clone_size: -
j_call: TRBJ2-2
d_call: -
cdr3_aa: CASSLSGNTGELFF
cdr3_nt: TGCGCCAGCAGCCTGAGCGGGAACACCGGGGAGCTGTTTTTT